This T cell receptor beta chain is drawn from a study of cytomegalovirus exposure and HLA in healthy donors. The PCR made use of 60 Vbeta and 13 Jbeta primers. The table came from immunoSEQ multiplex PCR; TCRdb's copy has only in-frame clones and leaves some out. The table has 220,000 or so clones, 60% to 80% seen once. The receptor comes from a woman in her twenties or thirties in good health and CMV-seronegative. Source material: PBMCs.

The CDR3 here is CASSPRDSGDSDTQYF. The CDR3 DNA reads as TGTGCCAGCAGCCCCAGAGATAGCGGGGACTCAGATACGCAGTATTTT. The chain uses TRBV7-3 and TRBJ2-3, with 8 bases lining up with TRBD2. The CDR3 covers 16 residues. J gave up 4 bases and V 5 bases, and 11 bases lay outside the gene matches. The germline V gene encodes CDR1 SGHTA and CDR2 FQGTGA.